This TCR beta chain was sequenced for a study of CXCR3-negative and CXCR3-positive naive CD8 T cells. General study points: CXCR3-expressing naive cells carried TRB CDR3s more hydrophobic than those of CXCR3-negative naive cells.

Concerning this clonotype: Its antigen remains unknown.

The TRB libraries of cDNA were built by UMI-labeled 5' RACE. TCRdb re-called the 5' RACE reads and shows each CDR3 protein once, DNA omitted. The sample table sets out tens of thousands of distinct CDR3 sequences. Input material: naive CXCR3+ CD8+ T cells from blood. Documented subset: CD45RO-CCR7+CD27+CD95- naive CD8+ T cells expressing CXCR3 (TNR3+). The source is a human donor in good health. Some clones in this sample may be carry-over from other donors' samples.

The CDR3 region is CASSWTSGNEQFF. V usage is TRBV3-1 and J usage is TRBJ2-1; without DNA, the TCRdb call of TRBD2 cannot be checked. Germline V gene lookup returns CDR1 LGHDT and CDR2 YNNKEL (reference sequence). The CDR3 spans 13 residues.